A selection of T cell receptor beta chains follows, all from one sample in a study of sequential checkpoint blockade in melanoma. Produced via immunoSEQ multiplex PCR; TCRdb's table is partial and in-frame only. The table lists a few thousand clones, approximately 19% of them singletons. Source: tumor tissue (inferred from file names), taken from a patient given nivolumab and ipilimumab in sequence. These TCRs come from a human donor with melanoma. Each CDR3 is given with its conserved first and last residue. The order of the fields is D gene, V gene, J gene, clone size, CDR3 protein, CDR3 DNA. D genes are given only for firm matches. Expanded clones get a size class; other rows say once, few or many, or leave the size out.

-,TRBV28,TRBJ2-1,-,CASSFGDFVNEQFF,TGTGCCAGCAGTTTCGGCGACTTCGTCAATGAGCAGTTCTTC
-,TRBV30,TRBJ2-5,-,CAWSKGDQETQYF,TGTGCCTGGAGTAAGGGGGATCAAGAGACCCAGTACTTC
-,TRBV18,TRBJ1-1,-,CASSPWSLTQNTEAFF,TGTGCCAGCTCACCATGGAGCCTTACACAGAACACTGAAGCTTTCTTT
-,TRBV28,TRBJ2-1,few,CASSLAAYNEQFF,TGTGCCAGCAGTTTAGCAGCCTACAATGAGCAGTTCTTC
-,TRBV6-8,TRBJ2-6,-,CASSWFSGANVLTF,TGTGCCAGCAGTTGGTTCTCTGGGGCCAACGTCCTGACTTTC
-,TRBV15,TRBJ2-1,few,CATRRELSYNEQFF,TGTGCCACCCGCCGGGAGCTATCCTACAATGAGCAGTTCTTC
-,TRBV18,TRBJ2-7,-,CASSPVGKEQYF,TGTGCCAGCTCACCAGTGGGAAAAGAGCAGTACTTC
TRBD1,TRBV28,TRBJ1-3,-,CASRTGWANTIYF,TGTGCCAGCAGGACAGGGTGGGCGAACACCATATATTTT
-,TRBV11-3,TRBJ2-2,medium-sized,CASSLFPREGVAGGELFF,TGTGCCAGCAGCTTATTTCCCAGGGAAGGAGTCGCGGGCGGGGAGCTGTTTTTT
-,TRBV6-8,TRBJ1-4,-,CASSSRGGRGKLFF,TGTGCCAGCAGCTCCCGGGGGGGGAGGGGAAAACTGTTTTTT
-,TRBV6-8,TRBJ1-1,medium-sized,CASSYSPRTEAFF,TGTGCCAGCAGTTACTCGCCAAGAACTGAAGCTTTCTTT
-,TRBV4-1,TRBJ1-4,-,CASSQVFRGPEKLFF,TGCGCCAGCAGCCAAGTTTTCAGGGGCCCCGAAAAACTGTTTTTT
TRBD2,TRBV11-3,TRBJ2-1,medium-sized,CASSLAGGRNEQFF,TGTGCCAGCAGCTTGGCGGGGGGCAGGAATGAGCAGTTCTTC
-,TRBV6-8,TRBJ1-1,few,CASSYGPPPTEAFF,TGTGCCAGCAGTTACGGCCCACCGCCCACTGAAGCTTTCTTT
-,TRBV11-3,TRBJ1-6,-,CASSLVGGNNSPLHF,TGTGCCAGCAGCTTAGTAGGAGGGAACAATTCACCCCTCCACTTT
-,TRBV11-3,TRBJ2-5,few,CASSRVGTVNQETQYF,TGTGCCAGCAGCCGTGTAGGGACGGTGAATCAAGAGACCCAGTACTTC
-,TRBV19,TRBJ2-1,few,CASSHSRDPWDEQFF,TGTGCCAGTAGCCACTCACGGGACCCCTGGGATGAGCAGTTCTTC
TRBD1,TRBV11-3,TRBJ2-5,many,CASSPRQGTYQETQYF,TGTGCCAGCAGCCCGCGACAGGGGACGTACCAAGAGACCCAGTACTTC
-,TRBV19,TRBJ2-1,medium-sized,CASIDGGNYNEQFF,TGTGCCAGTATTGACGGCGGGAACTACAATGAGCAGTTCTTC
-,TRBV23-1,TRBJ2-3,few,CASSQEADPSTDTQYF,TGCGCCAGCAGCCAAGAGGCAGACCCTAGCACAGATACGCAGTATTTT
TRBD1,TRBV29-1,TRBJ2-5,once,CSVAVLARGRMLETQYF,TGCAGCGTTGCTGTGCTGGCGAGGGGGCGAATGTTAGAGACCCAGTACTTC
-,TRBV6-8,TRBJ1-3,few,CASSTPLRNTIYF,TGTGCCAGCAGTACACCCCTCAGAAACACCATATATTTT
-,TRBV11-3,TRBJ2-7,few,CASSPRTDTYEQYF,TGTGCCAGCAGCCCCAGGACGGACACCTACGAGCAGTACTTC
-,TRBV6-4,TRBJ1-1,-,CASRRDTEAFF,TGTGCCAGCAGACGGGACACTGAAGCTTTCTTT
-,TRBV11-3,TRBJ1-6,medium-sized,CASSPAGGSSYNSPLHF,TGTGCCAGCAGCCCGGCGGGGGGCAGCTCCTATAATTCACCCCTCCACTTT
-,TRBV11-3,TRBJ1-2,many,CASSLDRGVSYGYTF,TGTGCCAGCAGCTTAGATCGGGGTGTATCCTATGGCTACACCTTC
TRBD1,TRBV6-8,TRBJ1-1,few,CASSYSLDRGFTEAFF,TGTGCCAGCAGTTACTCGCTGGACAGGGGGTTCACTGAAGCTTTCTTT
-,TRBV5-1,TRBJ2-2,-,CASSPDTYTGELFF,TGCGCCAGCAGCCCGGACACCTACACCGGGGAGCTGTTTTTT
-,TRBV6-8,TRBJ1-5,-,CASSGGGADKPQHF,TGTGCCAGCAGTGGGGGCGGGGCAGATAAACCCCAGCATTTT
-,TRBV6-8,TRBJ1-4,many,CASSPPPRPNEKLFF,TGTGCCAGCAGTCCCCCCCCGCGGCCTAATGAAAAACTGTTTTTT
-,TRBV6-8,TRBJ2-1,-,CASSKLVGGAYNEQFF,TGTGCCAGCAGCAAACTAGTAGGCGGGGCTTACAATGAGCAGTTCTTC
TRBD1,TRBV6-8,TRBJ1-1,medium-sized,CASSGTGYTEAFF,TGTGCCAGCAGTGGGACAGGGTACACTGAAGCTTTCTTT
-,TRBV10-2,TRBJ2-7,few,CASSERAVYEQYF,TGCGCCAGCAGTGAGAGGGCAGTATACGAGCAGTACTTC
TRBD1,TRBV11-3,TRBJ1-2,many,CASSLGQGAYGYTF,TGTGCCAGCAGCTTGGGCCAGGGGGCCTATGGCTACACCTTC
-,TRBV6-8,TRBJ1-1,-,CASYSIMNTEAFF,TGTGCCAGTTACAGCATCATGAACACTGAAGCTTTCTTT
TRBD2,TRBV6-8,TRBJ2-4,few,CASSPSSGGDKNIQYF,TGTGCCAGCAGCCCCTCTAGCGGGGGGGACAAAAACATTCAGTACTTC
-,TRBV28,TRBJ2-3,few,CASLDRPADTQYF,TGTGCCAGTCTTGATCGACCCGCGGATACGCAGTATTTT
-,TRBV28,TRBJ1-4,medium-sized,CASSATNEKLFF,TGTGCCAGCAGTGCAACTAATGAAAAACTGTTTTTT
TRBD2,TRBV28,TRBJ2-7,medium-sized,CASSLPPSTSGEQYF,TGTGCCAGCAGTTTACCCCCGAGTACTAGCGGGGAGCAGTACTTC
TRBD1,TRBV28,TRBJ1-2,-,CASSPQGTGPNYGYTF,TGTGCCAGCAGTCCCCAAGGGACAGGTCCTAACTATGGCTACACCTTC
-,TRBV5-1,TRBJ1-3,-,CASSLAGLTMDTIYF,TGCGCCAGCAGCTTGGCGGGACTCACGATGGACACCATATATTTT
TRBD2,TRBV6-8,TRBJ2-5,few,CASSFLAGGNQETQYF,TGTGCCAGCAGTTTCCTAGCGGGGGGGAACCAAGAGACCCAGTACTTC
-,TRBV5-1,TRBJ2-1,-,CASSLFTQRAGLNEQFF,TGCGCCAGCAGCTTGTTCACGCAGCGTGCCGGTTTGAATGAGCAGTTCTTC
-,TRBV11-3,TRBJ2-7,many,CASSLQASSYEQYF,TGTGCCAGCAGCCTCCAGGCCTCCTCCTACGAGCAGTACTTC
TRBD1,TRBV6-8,TRBJ1-4,medium-sized,CASRGRGLTNEKLFF,TGTGCCAGCAGGGGCAGGGGGCTGACTAATGAAAAACTGTTTTTT
-,TRBV6-8,TRBJ2-3,-,CASSERPDTQYF,TGTGCCAGCAGTGAGCGGCCAGATACGCAGTATTTT
-,TRBV23-1,TRBJ1-4,-,CASSQVRGALSEKLFF,TGCGCCAGCAGCCAAGTTCGGGGGGCCCTCTCTGAAAAACTGTTTTTT
-,TRBV7-1,TRBJ1-6,many,CASSLGGVSPLHF,TGTGCCAGCAGCCTCGGAGGGGTATCACCCCTCCACTTT